This T cell receptor (beta chain) was recovered during a study of human T cells and chemical hapten exposure. Per the original methods: The number of TCRs in each sample had a median of about 96,000 and spanned roughly 23,224 to 700,000. TCRdb called the RACE reads again in MiXCR, with one record for every CDR3 protein. The V and J calls come from TCRdb's annotation, not from the publication. There are 100,000 to 150,000 distinct CDR3 sequences in the sample; around 13% occur only once, and 0.9% to 0.95% lies in the top ten. The length of the CDR3 is 15 residues. CDR1 is MNHEY, CDR2 SMNVEV, per germline (reference sequence). V gave up 4 bases and J gave up 2 bases, with 12 bases separating them. Time point meaning: patch test 1, 2 weeks after DPC sensitization. Indicated treatment: therapeutic diphenylcyclopropenone sensitization with weekly scalp DPC. Patch tests were applied only after blood draws.

The sequencing used whole blood, collected in connection with sensitization to the hapten diphenylcyclopropenone (DPC). This receptor was taken from a man younger than 35 with alopecia areata. Some clones in this sample may be carry-over from other donors' samples. The V call is TRBV27, the J call TRBJ2-1; tentatively, D is TRBD1 (6 bases). CDR3 bases: TGTGCCAGCAGTTCGAGCAGGGGCACCTACAATGAGCAGTTCTTC. Protein product: CASSSSRGTYNEQFF.